Listed below are T cell receptor beta chains from one sample, sequenced in a study of identical twins. TCRdb re-called the 5' RACE reads through MiXCR, storing one row per CDR3 protein. This table holds roughly 490,000 distinct CDR3 sequences, around an eighth found once. Separately, the same data were catalogued under a study of yellow fever vaccine responses in identical twins.

The sample consisted of CD4+ T cells sorted from blood. The receptor source for this set is a woman aged 18-29 years in good health. The CDR3 runs from the conserved cysteine through the conserved F or W. A D gene is named only where the DNA matches it firmly. Clone size appears in some rows only: once, few, many, or a class for an expanded clone.

clone_size | cdr3_length | j_call | v_call | d_call | cdr3_aa | cdr3_nt
few | 13 | TRBJ2-1 | TRBV5-1 | - | CASSRSQNNEQFF | TGCGCCAGCAGTCGGTCGCAGAACAATGAGCAGTTCTTC
- | 16 | TRBJ2-3 | TRBV4-2 | TRBD2 | CASSQDRRLALHTQYF | TGTGCCAGCAGCCAAGATCGGCGACTAGCGCTACATACGCAGTATTTT
- | 13 | TRBJ2-5 | TRBV6-5 | - | CASSSIRKETQYF | TGTGCCAGCAGTTCCATCAGGAAAGAGACCCAGTACTTC
few | 13 | TRBJ2-3 | TRBV28 | TRBD1 | CASSRADRETQYF | TGTGCCAGCAGCCGCGCCGACAGGGAAACGCAGTATTTT
- | 15 | TRBJ1-2 | TRBV11-2 | - | CASSLDFTANYGYTF | TGTGCCAGCAGCTTAGATTTTACGGCTAACTATGGCTACACCTTC
few | 14 | TRBJ2-5 | TRBV12-3/TRBV12-4 | - | CASTSPTDRETQYF | TGTGCCAGCACTTCCCCAACCGATCGGGAGACCCAGTACTTC
few | 12 | TRBJ2-4 | TRBV28 | - | CASSFGRNIQYF | TGTGCCAGCAGTTTTGGGAGGAACATTCAGTACTTC
few | 16 | TRBJ1-3 | TRBV4-1 | TRBD1 | CASSQAGQGIGNTIYF | TGCGCCAGCAGCCAAGCCGGACAGGGGATTGGAAACACCATATATTTT
few | 15 | TRBJ2-1 | TRBV7-2 | - | CASSPTIVTVNEQFF | TGTGCCAGCAGCCCCACGATAGTTACGGTGAATGAGCAGTTCTTC
few | 17 | TRBJ2-1 | TRBV15 | TRBD2 | CATSRDLAGGTYNEQFF | TGTGCCACCAGCAGAGATTTGGCGGGGGGCACCTACAATGAGCAGTTCTTC
many | 11 | TRBJ2-7 | TRBV2 | - | CASRTGYEQYF | TGTGCCAGCAGAACAGGGTACGAGCAGTACTTC
- | 14 | TRBJ2-7 | TRBV18 | - | CASSPYLSGSEQYF | TGTGCCAGCTCACCCTACCTCTCGGGGTCAGAGCAGTACTTC
few | 15 | TRBJ2-7 | TRBV5-1 | TRBD1 | CASSLVVTGPYEQYF | TGCGCCAGCAGCTTGGTCGTGACAGGGCCATACGAGCAGTACTTC
- | 18 | TRBJ1-4 | TRBV12-3/TRBV12-4 | TRBD1 | CASSLALGQGSPNEKLFF | TGTGCCAGCAGTTTAGCGCTCGGACAGGGAAGTCCTAATGAAAAACTGTTTTTT